Listed below are T cell receptor beta chains from one sample, sequenced in a study of T cells in Graves' hyperthyroidism and ophthalmopathy. TCRdb ran MiXCR on the multiplex PCR reads and lists one entry per CDR3 protein. The sample yields about 840,000 distinct CDR3 sequences, over 35% seen once. The specimen sequenced was blood. These receptors originate from a man aged 18-30 years with Graves' hyperthyroidism. Both conserved end residues are part of each CDR3. Each record gives: D gene, clone size, J gene, V gene, CDR3 DNA, CDR3 protein. The D gene is left open where the match is weak. Not every row has a clone size; where given, it reads once, few, many or a size class.

d_call: NA; clone_size: few; j_call: TRBJ1-1; v_call: TRBV12-3/TRBV12-4; cdr3_nt: TGTGCCAGCAGTCCCCCCTTGGGGCTCGCTGAAGCTTTCTTT; cdr3_aa: CASSPPLGLAEAFF
d_call: TRBD1; clone_size: once; j_call: TRBJ1-1; v_call: TRBV5-4; cdr3_nt: TGTGCCAGCAGCTTGTTTAGACAGGGGACGAACACTGAAGCTTTCTTT; cdr3_aa: CASSLFRQGTNTEAFF
d_call: NA; clone_size: many; j_call: TRBJ1-4; v_call: TRBV7-2; cdr3_nt: TGTGCCAGCAGCTTAGTAAGCGGGCAGGAAAAACTGTTTTTT; cdr3_aa: CASSLVSGQEKLFF
d_call: NA; clone_size: many; j_call: TRBJ1-1; v_call: TRBV29-1; cdr3_nt: TGCAGCGTCGCCGAGGGACGGGTCGAAGCTTTCTTT; cdr3_aa: CSVAEGRVEAFF
d_call: NA; clone_size: NA; j_call: TRBJ1-1; v_call: TRBV14; cdr3_nt: TGTGCCAGCAGACGGGTGGACACTGAAGCTTTCTTT; cdr3_aa: CASRRVDTEAFF
d_call: NA; clone_size: NA; j_call: TRBJ1-1; v_call: TRBV9; cdr3_nt: TGTGCCAGCAGCGGTCGGGCCCTCCCAGACACTGAAGCTTTCTTT; cdr3_aa: CASSGRALPDTEAFF
d_call: NA; clone_size: few; j_call: TRBJ1-1; v_call: TRBV7-2; cdr3_nt: TGTGCCAGCAGCTCCCTCATAAACACTGAAGCTTTCTTT; cdr3_aa: CASSSLINTEAFF
d_call: NA; clone_size: NA; j_call: TRBJ2-2; v_call: TRBV9; cdr3_nt: TGTGCCAGCAGGGCAGGGACGGTCACCGGGGAGCTGTTTTTT; cdr3_aa: CASRAGTVTGELFF
d_call: TRBD1; clone_size: many; j_call: TRBJ1-5; v_call: TRBV15; cdr3_nt: TGTGCCACCAGCAGAGACTACAGGGGATCGGAGCAGCCCCAGCATTTT; cdr3_aa: CATSRDYRGSEQPQHF
d_call: TRBD1; clone_size: few; j_call: TRBJ1-2; v_call: TRBV2; cdr3_nt: TGTGCCAGCAGTCCCCAAGGACAGGGGGCTAGGGATGGCTACACCTTC; cdr3_aa: CASSPQGQGARDGYTF
d_call: TRBD1; clone_size: NA; j_call: TRBJ1-2; v_call: TRBV5-1; cdr3_nt: TGCGCCAGCAGCTTTAAAGGCCGGGACAGGGGCTATGGCTACACCTTC; cdr3_aa: CASSFKGRDRGYGYTF
d_call: NA; clone_size: many; j_call: TRBJ2-7; v_call: TRBV5-8; cdr3_nt: TGTGCCAGCAGCTCCCGGGACGGAGACTCACAGTACTTC; cdr3_aa: CASSSRDGDSQYF
d_call: TRBD1; clone_size: many; j_call: TRBJ1-4; v_call: TRBV2; cdr3_nt: TGTGCCAGCAGCGACCGGGACAGATATGAAAAACTGTTTTTT; cdr3_aa: CASSDRDRYEKLFF
d_call: TRBD2; clone_size: NA; j_call: TRBJ2-7; v_call: TRBV5-1; cdr3_nt: TGCGCCAGCAGCGGGGGACTAGCGGGCTACGAGCAGTACTTC; cdr3_aa: CASSGGLAGYEQYF
d_call: NA; clone_size: NA; j_call: TRBJ2-7; v_call: TRBV5-1; cdr3_nt: TGCGCCAGCAGCATGGAGGGACAGCTGATTGCCTACGAGCAGTACTTC; cdr3_aa: CASSMEGQLIAYEQYF